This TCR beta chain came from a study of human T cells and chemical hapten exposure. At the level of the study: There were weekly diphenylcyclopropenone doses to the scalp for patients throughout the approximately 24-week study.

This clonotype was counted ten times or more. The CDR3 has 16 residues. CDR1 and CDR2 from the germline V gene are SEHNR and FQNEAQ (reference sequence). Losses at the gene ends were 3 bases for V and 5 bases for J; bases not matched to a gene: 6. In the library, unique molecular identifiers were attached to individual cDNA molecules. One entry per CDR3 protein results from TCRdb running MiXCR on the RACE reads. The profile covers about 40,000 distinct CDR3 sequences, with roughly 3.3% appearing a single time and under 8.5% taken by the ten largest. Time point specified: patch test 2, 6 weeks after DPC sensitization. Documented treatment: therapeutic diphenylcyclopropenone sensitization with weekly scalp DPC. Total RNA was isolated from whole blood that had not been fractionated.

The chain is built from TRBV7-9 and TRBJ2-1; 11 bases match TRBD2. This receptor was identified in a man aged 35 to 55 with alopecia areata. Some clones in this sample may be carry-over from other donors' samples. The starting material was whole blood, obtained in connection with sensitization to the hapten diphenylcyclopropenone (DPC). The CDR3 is CASSFTRTSGHNEQFF. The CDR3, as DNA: TGTGCCAGCAGCTTTACGAGGACTAGCGGGCACAATGAGCAGTTCTTC.